Sequencing of this T cell receptor beta chain was carried out in a study of blood T cell repertoires in COVID-19. Study information: Acute and convalescent COVID-19 samples came from the United States, Italy and Spain. The analysed material was cDNA or gDNA that came from T cells, B-cell-depleted T cells, or PBMCs.

V shed 3 bases and J shed 3 bases, with 13 bases lying between them. Germline CDR1 MDHEN, CDR2 SYDVKM. The CDR3 covers 15 residues. In the study's own analysis: Estimation of nucleated cell counts was performed using reference gene primer amplification. This table comes from immunoSEQ multiplex PCR, and its TCRdb copy is limited to in-frame clones, with some not included. The DNA gave D and trimming, while V, J and clone size come from that table. The profile shows about 160,000 clones, about 87% of them singletons. The receptor's source is a man at least 80 years old with acute or convalescent COVID-19. The chain carries TRBV28 and TRBJ2-3; possibly TRBD2 for D (6 bases). The sequenced sample consisted of peripheral blood. DNA for the CDR3: TGTGCCAGCAGTTTGCTAGCGAGGACTACAGATACGCAGTATTTT. Encoded protein: CASSLLARTTDTQYF.